The 9 T cell receptor beta chains below all came from one sample that was sequenced in a study of T cells in Graves' hyperthyroidism and ophthalmopathy. Authors of the study amplified TCR beta CDR3 regions from RNA transcripts. TCR CDR3 regions were first amplified by RT-PCR with HTBI primers. One entry per CDR3 protein, called by TCRdb with MiXCR from the multiplex PCR reads. The sample holds about half a million distinct CDR3 sequences; about 20% are singletons and the top ten take 40% to 50%. The sequenced sample was blood. The receptor set was obtained from a man aged 40-55 years with Graves' ophthalmopathy.

The gene calls are TRBV6-2 or TRBV6-3 and TRBJ1-1; 8 bases line up with TRBD1. The V gene end was trimmed by 6 bases and the J gene end by 3 bases; junction bases not matched to a gene: 6. Germline CDR1 MNHEY, CDR2 SVGEGT. CDR3 length equals 14 residues. CDR3 DNA sequence: TGTGCCAGCAGAAGTCACAGGGGGGACACTGAAGCTTTCTTT. It encodes CASRSHRGDTEAFF.

Points on this clonotype: A clone one base away is much larger, so this may be a read error. The chain combines TRBV29-1 with TRBJ2-5; 10 bases align to TRBD1. Germline V gives CDR1 SQVTM, CDR2 ANQGSEA. The trim removed 5 bases at V and 3 bases at J, leaving 3 bases unmatched. This CDR3 comprises 13 residues. CDR3 sequence (DNA): TGCAGCGTTTCTGGACAGGGGGAAGAGACCCAGTACTTC. Residues: CSVSGQGEETQYF.

This clonotype occurred a few times. This sequence joins TRBV19 and TRBJ1-5, with D perhaps TRBD1 (6 bases). Germline loops: CDR1 LNHDA, CDR2 SQIVND (reference sequence). The CDR3 spans 18 residues. Trimming stripped 3 bases from V and 0 bases from J, with 18 bases between. The CDR3 spells CASSMMSGAGFSNQPQHF. The DNA of the CDR3 is TGTGCCAGTAGTATGATGTCGGGGGCAGGTTTTAGCAATCAGCCCCAGCATTTT.

This rearrangement joins TRBV3-1 to TRBJ1-2; the match to TRBD1 covers 9 bases. Germline CDR1 reads LGHDT; CDR2 reads YNNKEL (reference sequence). With 1 base clipped from V and 4 bases from J, the junction kept 7 bases outside the gene matches. CDR3 size: 16 residues. The CDR3 region is CASSQGGQGNFYGYTF. The CDR3 region has the DNA TGTGCCAGCAGCCAAGGGGGACAGGGAAATTTCTATGGCTACACCTTC. The entire variable domain, with the rest obtained from reference TRBV3-1 and TRBJ1-2, is as follows: DTAVSQTPKYLVTQMGNDKSIKCEQNLGHDTMYWYKQDSKKFLKIMFSYNNKELIINETVPNRFSPKSPDKAHLNLHINSLELGDSAVYFCASSQGGQGNFYGYTFGSGTRLTVV.

At least ten counts were recorded for this clonotype. The V and J genes are TRBV20-1 and TRBJ2-5; 10 bases align to TRBD2. Trimming cost V 3 bases and J 5 bases; bases outside gene matches: 6. The CDR3 has 14 residues. Germline V CDR1 and CDR2: DFQATT, SNEGSKA (reference sequence). The CDR3 sequence: CSARVSGRKETQYF. CDR3 bases: TGCAGTGCTAGGGTTAGCGGGAGGAAGGAGACCCAGTACTTC.

V is TRBV29-1 and J is TRBJ1-5, with 9 bases lining up with TRBD1. CDR1 and CDR2 from the germline V gene are SQVTM and ANQGSEA. The CDR3 runs 14 residues. V was clipped by 7 bases and J by 4 bases; unmatched bases: 8. The CDR3 DNA reads TGCAGCGCCCTGGGGACAGGGTCTAATCAGCCCCAGCATTTT. This sequence encodes CSALGTGSNQPQHF.

This clonotype was picked up many times. The V gene is TRBV7-2, the J gene TRBJ2-7; perhaps TRBD2 as D (5 bases). CDR1 SGHTA and CDR2 FQGNSA come from the germline V gene. The CDR3 spans 14 residues. Trimming pared 2 bases from V and 3 bases from J, leaving 11 bases between. This CDR3 is CASSLIGMVYEQYF. CDR3 nucleotide sequence: TGTGCCAGCAGCTTAATCGGGATGGTCTACGAGCAGTACTTC.

This clonotype was detected a few times. The gene calls are TRBV20-1 and TRBJ2-3; 11 bases are a match to TRBD2. The CDR3 has 18 amino acids. The V gene's germline CDR1 is DFQATT and CDR2 SNEGSKA (reference sequence). Unmatched junction bases numbered 10, after V lost 2 bases and J lost 0 bases. Here the CDR3 reads CSARLLAGGSPSTDTQYF. The DNA of the CDR3 is TGCAGTGCTAGACTTCTAGCGGGAGGCTCCCCTAGCACAGATACGCAGTATTTT.

V usage is TRBV28 and J usage is TRBJ1-1; D might be TRBD1 (5 bases). The V end lost 2 bases, the J end lost 5 bases, and 15 bases lay between the germline ends. The length of the CDR3 is 15 residues. Germline CDR1 MDHEN, CDR2 SYDVKM. The CDR3 DNA sequence: TGTGCCAGCAGTTTACTTCTGGGGGTTAGGACTGAAGCTTTCTTT. Residues: CASSLLLGVRTEAFF.